The 8 T cell receptor beta chains presented below share a single source sample, sequenced in a study of cytomegalovirus exposure and HLA in healthy donors. Amplification used 60 Vbeta primers and 13 Jbeta primers. Profiled with immunoSEQ multiplex PCR; TCRdb holds only in-frame clones, not every one. The repertoire includes 160,000 or so clones, under 80% of them detected once, and about 1.5% sits in the top ten. Material: PBMCs. The receptors stem from a woman in her twenties or thirties in good health and CMV-seronegative.

This clone showed up just a few times. The chain uses TRBV23-1 and TRBJ2-7; D is unresolved. TRBV23-1 qualifies as an ORF whose function is uncertain. The CDR3 runs to 14 residues. V lost 0 bases, J lost 6 bases, and 12 bases lay in between. CDR3 protein: CASSQSLGVFEQYF. CDR3 nucleotide sequence: TGCGCCAGCAGTCAATCGCTCGGTGTTTTCGAGCAGTACTTC.

This clone was observed a handful of times. Germline and junction disagree at one end, which may indicate a read error. V gene TRBV2 combines with J gene TRBJ2-4; D is undetermined. Per germline, CDR1 SNHLY and CDR2 FYNNEI. CDR3 length equals 13 residues. The CDR3 DNA reads TGTGCCAGCAGCGAAGGCCGTTTAAACAGTCAGTACTTC. Protein product: CASSEGRLNSQYF.

This sequence joins TRBV5-1 and TRBJ2-7, with TRBD1 matching 10 bases. The CDR3 is made up of 14 amino acids. V shed 3 bases and J 5 bases; nucleotides not matched to a gene: 5. CDR1 and CDR2 from the germline V gene are SGHRS and YFSETQ. In DNA form, the CDR3 reads TGCGCCAGCAGCTCGACAGGGGGCAGGAACGAGCAGTACTTC. Translated: CASSSTGGRNEQYF.

The chain employs TRBV2 and TRBJ1-1; TRBD1 matches 7 bases. This CDR3 has 15 residues. Germline V gene lookup returns CDR1 SNHLY and CDR2 FYNNEI. The V segment lost 6 bases and the J segment 3 bases; nucleotides outside the gene matches: 10. The CDR3 coding sequence is TGTGCCAGCAGATCCCGGGACAGTGCGGACACTGAAGCTTTCTTT. It codes for CASRSRDSADTEAFF.

V gene TRBV27 combines with J gene TRBJ1-6; maybe TRBD1 (5 bases). There are 13 residues in the CDR3. The V and J ends lost 2 bases and 7 bases respectively, with 6 bases between them. Germline V gene sequence: CDR1 MNHEY, CDR2 SMNVEV (reference sequence). The chain's CDR3 is CASSLGQNSPLHF. The CDR3, as DNA: TGTGCCAGCAGTTTAGGACAAAATTCACCCCTCCACTTT.

The chain recombines TRBV5-1 with TRBJ2-7, with a tentative D call TRBD2 (5 bases). The germline CDR1 and CDR2 sequences are SGHRS and YFSETQ. V lost 1 base and J 0 bases, leaving 11 bases between the germline ends. This CDR3 is built from 15 residues. The DNA of the CDR3 is TGCGCCAGCAGCTTGACGGGGAGAAACTCCTACGAGCAGTACTTC. It encodes CASSLTGRNSYEQYF.

This clone was picked up one time. The J gene is TRBJ1-1, the V gene TRBV5-1, with D tentatively TRBD1 (6 bases). The germline V gene encodes CDR1 SGHRS and CDR2 YFSETQ. The CDR3 loop spans 14 amino acids. Deletions cut 2 bases from V and 6 bases from J, with 14 bases between. The CDR3 is CASSLSTGRAEAFF. The CDR3 DNA follows: TGCGCCAGCAGCTTAAGCACAGGGAGGGCTGAAGCTTTCTTT. The full variable domain, with the rest looked up from reference TRBV5-1 and TRBJ1-1, is KAGVTQTPRYLIKTRGQQVTLSCSPISGHRSVSWYQQTPGQGLQFLFEYFSETQRNKGNFPGRFSGRQFSNSRSEMNVSTLELGDSALYLCASSLSTGRAEAFFGQGTRLTVV.

This clone was counted once. The chain joins TRBV30 to TRBJ1-1; D is uncertain. Between the trimmed V and J ends, which lost 5 bases and 1 base, there was a span of 8 bases. This CDR3 is built from 12 residues. The germline CDR1 and CDR2 sequences are GTSNPN and SVGIG (reference sequence). CDR3 sequence: CAWESENTEAFF. CDR3 in DNA: TGTGCCTGGGAGTCCGAGAACACTGAAGCTTTCTTT.